These 12 T cell receptor beta chains came from one sample sequenced in a study of shared clonotypes between healthy human individuals. Some clones are missing from TCRdb's copy, which holds only in-frame ones; the method was immunoSEQ multiplex PCR. The sample shows about 2.3 million clones, 85% to 95% of them seen only once. The sample comprised naive CD4+ T cells from PBMCs. As for subset: CD45RA+ positively selected. The receptors come from a man aged 18-30 years in good health. Some clones in this sample may be carry-over from other donors' samples.

The chain uses TRBV25-1 and TRBJ2-1; 8 bases are shared with TRBD2. Looked up from germline, CDR1 is MGHDK and CDR2 is SYGVNS. The CDR3 spans 17 residues. The V segment lost 2 bases and the J segment 4 bases; nucleotides outside the gene matches: 10. CDR3 protein: CASSERNGRGNYNEQFF. In nucleotides, the CDR3 is TGTGCCAGCAGTGAAAGGAACGGGAGGGGAAATTACAATGAGCAGTTCTTC.

The chain is built from TRBV28 and TRBJ1-2, with D hard to call. Per germline, CDR1 MDHEN and CDR2 SYDVKM. The CDR3 is 15 residues long. V was cut by 2 bases and J by 0 bases, with 10 bases left in between. The CDR3 nucleotides are TGTGCCAGCAGTTTACTCCCCCACCCTAACTATGGCTACACCTTC. Translated: CASSLLPHPNYGYTF.

V and J are TRBV15 and TRBJ2-4, with D unclear. Trimming cost V 1 base and J 0 bases, with 10 bases left between them. From germline, CDR1 is LNHNV and CDR2 YYDKDF (reference sequence). This CDR3 region has 16 residues. CDR3 bases: TGTGCCACCAGCAGAGTCCACGAGTTAGCCAAAAACATTCAGTACTTC. The encoded protein is CATSRVHELAKNIQYF. Variable domain in full (rest from reference TRBV15 and TRBJ2-4): DAMVIQNPRYQVTQFGKPVTLSCSQTLNHNVMYWYQQKSSQAPKLLFHYYDKDFNNEADTPDNFQSRRPNTSFCFLDIRSPGLGDTAMYLCATSRVHELAKNIQYFGAGTRLSVL.

This chain links TRBV28 with TRBJ1-5; D gene ambiguous. The CDR3 spans 13 residues. V was pared by 10 bases and J by 7 bases, with 17 bases between. The germline V gene has CDR1 MDHEN and CDR2 SYDVKM. CDR3 DNA: TGTGCCATCGGGGTCGGAGGGTCGCAGCCCCAGCATTTT. Protein sequence: CAIGVGGSQPQHF.

The V gene is TRBV14, the J gene TRBJ1-2, with 8 bases that match TRBD1. V shed 3 bases, J shed 1 base, and the junction held 7 bases outside the gene matches. The CDR3 contains 16 residues. Germline V gives CDR1 SGHDN, CDR2 FVKESK. The CDR3 sequence is CASSHQGQAINYGYTF. For the CDR3, the DNA is TGTGCCAGCAGCCACCAGGGACAGGCGATTAACTATGGCTACACCTTC. Looking up the rest from reference TRBV14 and TRBJ1-2 gives the full variable domain: EAGVTQFPSHSVIEKGQTVTLRCDPISGHDNLYWYRRVMGKEIKFLLHFVKESKQDESGMPNNRFLAERTGGTYSTLKVQPAELEDSGVYFCASSHQGQAINYGYTFGSGTRLTVV.

The chain combines TRBV2 with TRBJ2-1; 16 positions agree with TRBD2. Germline loops: CDR1 SNHLY, CDR2 FYNNEI. The CDR3 contains 20 residues. The trim removed 2 bases at V and 7 bases at J, leaving 14 bases unmatched. The CDR3 DNA sequence: TGTGCCAGCAGTGAAAGGAGCTCCGGGACTAGCGGGAGGGCGAGTAATGAGCAGTTCTTC. Residues: CASSERSSGTSGRASNEQFF.

The chain uses TRBV7-9 and TRBJ2-3, with TRBD2 as a possible D gene (5 bases). The CDR3 is made up of 17 amino acids. V was clipped by 5 bases and J by 1 base, with 19 bases between them. CDR1 SEHNR and CDR2 FQNEAQ come from the germline V gene (reference sequence). The CDR3 sequence is CASSPTRGGWGTDTQYF. The CDR3 region has the DNA TGTGCCAGCAGCCCAACGCGCGGCGGGTGGGGCACAGATACGCAGTATTTT.

The V gene is TRBV9, the J gene TRBJ2-1; TRBD2 aligns across 9 bases. This CDR3 region has 15 residues. Looked up from germline, CDR1 is SGDLS and CDR2 is YYNGEE. The V and J ends lost 0 bases and 6 bases, in that order; junction bases with no gene match: 4. CDR3 coding DNA: TGTGCCAGCAGCGTAGCAGCGGGAGGTCCCAATGAGCAGTTCTTC. Its protein product is CASSVAAGGPNEQFF.

J is TRBJ2-3 and V is TRBV19; TRBD1 might be the D (5 bases). CDR1 LNHDA and CDR2 SQIVND come from the germline V gene (reference sequence). The CDR3 extends over 16 amino acids. V lost 3 bases and J lost 4, with 17 bases in between. The chain's CDR3 is CASSIRAGPVSDTQYF. CDR3 sequence (DNA): TGTGCCAGTAGTATTCGGGCAGGGCCCGTCTCAGATACGCAGTATTTT.

The V call is TRBV5-5, the J call TRBJ2-3; TRBD2 is a possible D gene (7 bases). This CDR3 is built from 14 residues. The V gene lost 0 bases and the J gene lost 11 bases, with 16 bases spanning the gap. CDR1 and CDR2 (germline): SGHKS, YYEKEE (reference sequence). CDR3 residues: CASSLERGAGLQYF. CDR3 in DNA: TGTGCCAGCAGCTTGGAACGGGGGGCTGGGTTGCAGTATTTT.

For the CDR3, the DNA is TGTGCCAGCAGCTTAGTTTCAGGCCTAGCGGGAGACTACGAGCAGTACTTC. Its translation: CASSLVSGLAGDYEQYF. This chain uses TRBV7-9 with TRBJ2-7, with 10 bases matching TRBD2. The germline CDR1 and CDR2 sequences are SEHNR and FQNEAQ (reference sequence). This CDR3 has 17 residues. J gave up 3 bases and V 1 base, and 9 bases lay outside the gene matches.

The sample holds one count of this clone. The chain combines TRBV7-6 with TRBJ1-3; D uncertain. Germline V gene sequence: CDR1 SGHVS, CDR2 FNYEAQ. V was cut by 4 bases and J by 4 bases, with 11 bases left in between. The CDR3 covers 14 residues. The CDR3: CASSSAGSGNTIYF. The CDR3 nucleotides read TGTGCCAGCAGCTCAGCGGGGTCCGGAAACACCATATATTTT.